This T cell receptor beta chain came from a study of cytomegalovirus exposure and HLA in healthy donors. PCR employed 60 Vbeta and 13 Jbeta primers. The assay was immunoSEQ multiplex PCR, and TCRdb's table has in-frame clones only and misses some. This sample has about 120,000 clones, with less than 85% found just once. V lost 1 base to trimming and J lost 6 bases, with 10 bases between them. From germline, CDR1 is SGHAT and CDR2 FQNNGV. There are 13 residues in the CDR3. The J gene is TRBJ2-7, the V gene TRBV11-2, with D possibly being TRBD2 (5 bases). What was sequenced was PBMCs. The sequence derives from a female donor in good health and CMV-seronegative. The CDR3 loop is CASSLGGGPEQYF. The CDR3 region has the DNA TGTGCCAGCAGCTTAGGAGGAGGCCCCGAGCAGTACTTC.